These 2 T cell receptor beta chains came from one sample sequenced in a study of blood T cell repertoires in COVID-19. This table comes from immunoSEQ multiplex PCR, and its TCRdb copy is limited to in-frame clones, with some not included. The repertoire includes 150,000 to 200,000 clones, over 70% of them detected once, and roughly 9.6% sits in the top ten. Source material: PBMCs or T cells enriched from blood (not recorded which). The source is a man in his fifties or sixties who had recovered from COVID-19.

The table lists this clone with a count of one. This chain joins TRBV5-6 and TRBJ2-2; no reliable D call. The CDR3 loop spans 17 amino acids. The V end was cut by 1 base, the J end by 6 bases, with 19 bases between. Germline V lookup: CDR1 SGHDT, CDR2 YYEEEE. CDR3 DNA sequence: TGTGCCAGCAGCTTGTCACCTATTAGAGGCCTGCCCGGGGAGCTGTTTTTT. As protein: CASSLSPIRGLPGELFF.

The chain joins TRBV9 to TRBJ2-5, with a weak D call TRBD1 (5 bases). This CDR3 has 13 amino acids. CDR1 SGDLS and CDR2 YYNGEE come from the germline V gene. Trimming left V 2 bases short and J 5 bases short, with 10 bases between. CDR3 nucleotide sequence: TGTGCCAGCAGCGTCCAGGGTACGGAGACCCAGTACTTC. Its translation is CASSVQGTETQYF.